Listed here are 12 T cell receptor beta chains from one sample, sequenced in a study of beta chain features in type 1 diabetes. General study findings and limits: Shorter TCRB CDR3s, moderately but significantly so, were found in Type 1 diabetes patients in all four CD4+ subsets.

The sequenced template was cDNA made from the entire isolated RNA. The repertoire was sequenced with immunoSEQ multiplex PCR; TCRdb's copy has only in-frame clones and lacks some. The data contain more than 250,000 clones, over 11% of them singletons. Antigens for these TCRs are unknown. The sequenced sample consisted of naive CD4+ T cells from blood. The receptors derive from a man aged 30 to 39 with type 1 diabetes.

This chain joins TRBV7-3 and TRBJ1-1, with TRBD1 matching 7 bases. Germline V gene data show CDR1 as SGHTA and CDR2 as FQGTGA. This CDR3 region has 14 residues. V gave up 7 bases and J gave up 1 base; unmatched junction bases: 6. CDR3 region: CASTTGQPNTEAFF. The CDR3, as DNA: TGTGCCAGCACGACGGGACAGCCGAACACTGAAGCTTTCTTT.

The J gene is TRBJ1-2, the V gene TRBV7-2, with 7 bases fitting TRBD1. V lost 5 bases, J lost 7 bases, and 4 bases stayed unmatched. This CDR3 has 12 residues. Looked up from germline, CDR1 is SGHTA and CDR2 is FQGNSA. The CDR3 sequence: CASSPGGSGYTF. CDR3 DNA: TGTGCCAGCAGCCCAGGGGGTAGTGGCTACACCTTC. The entire variable domain, with the rest obtained from reference TRBV7-2 and TRBJ1-2, is as follows: GAGVSQSPSNKVTEKGKDVELRCDPISGHTALYWYRQSLGQGLEFLIYFQGNSAPDKSGLPSDRFSAERTGGSVSTLTIQRTQQEDSAVYLCASSPGGSGYTFGSGTRLTVV.

J is TRBJ2-7 and V is TRBV19, with D possibly TRBD1 on 6 matching bases. CDR3 length equals 14 residues. Trimming removed 4 bases at V and 4 bases at J, with 14 bases between. Germline values: CDR1 LNHDA, CDR2 SQIVND (reference sequence). The chain's CDR3 is CASSSQGPLYEQYF. The CDR3 DNA sequence: TGTGCCAGTAGTAGTCAGGGGCCTCTGTACGAGCAGTACTTC.

This chain uses TRBV7-3 with TRBJ2-1; TRBD2 matches at 15 bases. The CDR3 spans 19 residues. With V trimmed by 5 bases and J by 0 bases, 8 bases remained unmatched. Germline V gives CDR1 SGHTA, CDR2 FQGTGA. CDR3 amino acids: CASSLGLAGGSSSYNEQFF. CDR3 sequence (DNA): TGTGCCAGCAGCCTCGGACTAGCGGGAGGGTCGAGCTCCTACAATGAGCAGTTCTTC.

V is TRBV4-1 and J is TRBJ1-5; no clear D gene. This CDR3 has 16 amino acids. CDR1 and CDR2 from the germline V gene are MGHRA and YSYEKL. V was shortened by 0 bases and J by 0 bases, with 9 bases between the two germline ends. The CDR3 DNA reads as TGCGCCAGCAGCCAAGAGGTTTCGGTTAGCAATCAGCCCCAGCATTTT. Its protein is CASSQEVSVSNQPQHF.

This clone was seen a handful of times. The chain employs TRBV2 and TRBJ1-1; TRBD1 might be the D (6 bases). The germline gives CDR1 SNHLY, CDR2 FYNNEI. Trimming stripped 4 bases from V and 6 bases from J, with 12 bases between. The CDR3 contains 13 residues. The CDR3 region is CASSVAEGAEAFF. The DNA of the CDR3 is TGTGCCAGCAGTGTGGCAGAGGGGGCTGAAGCTTTCTTT.

This chain uses TRBV5-1 with TRBJ1-1; the D gene is possibly TRBD1 (5 bases). Germline V lookup: CDR1 SGHRS, CDR2 YFSETQ. V shed 5 bases and J shed 3 bases, with 14 bases lying between them. This CDR3 is 14 amino acids long. The CDR3 reads CASRQDGLYTEAFF. As DNA, the CDR3 is TGCGCCAGCAGACAGGACGGGTTATACACTGAAGCTTTCTTT. Based on the CDR3 plus reference TRBV5-1 and TRBJ1-1, the full variable domain is KAGVTQTPRYLIKTRGQQVTLSCSPISGHRSVSWYQQTPGQGLQFLFEYFSETQRNKGNFPGRFSGRQFSNSRSEMNVSTLELGDSALYLCASRQDGLYTEAFFGQGTRLTVV.

The chain recombines TRBV5-1 with TRBJ1-1; a weak D match, TRBD1 (6 bases). Germline lookup yields CDR1 SGHRS and CDR2 YFSETQ. The CDR3 runs 13 residues. V gave up 0 bases and J gave up 7 bases, with 10 bases separating them. CDR3 in DNA: TGCGCCAGCAGCTTGGGGGGGACACGTGAAGCTTTCTTT. Encoded protein: CASSLGGTREAFF.

This clone was counted between two and nine times. The gene calls are TRBV5-1 and TRBJ2-1; D is unclear. Deletions cut 2 bases from V and 10 bases from J, with 10 bases between. Germline-derived CDR1 and CDR2 are SGHRS and YFSETQ. The CDR3 sequence is 12 residues long. The CDR3, as DNA: TGCGCCAGCAGCTTAGAGAGGTCCGAGCAGTTCTTC. Residues: CASSLERSEQFF.

The chain joins TRBV4-3 to TRBJ2-7, with TRBD2 identical over 10 bases. CDR3 length equals 18 residues. The V and J ends lost 0 bases and 6 bases, in that order; junction bases with no gene match: 14. Per the germline V gene, CDR1 is LGHNA and CDR2 is YSLEER. This chain's CDR3 is CASSQDQEASGSLGEQYF. The CDR3 nucleotides are TGCGCCAGCAGCCAAGATCAAGAGGCTAGCGGGAGTTTGGGCGAGCAGTACTTC.

The V and J genes are TRBV6-5 and TRBJ1-4, with a weak D call TRBD1 (6 bases). The CDR3 extends over 12 amino acids. Germline V gives CDR1 MNHEY, CDR2 SVGAGI. The V gene lost 6 bases and the J gene lost 8 bases, with 10 bases spanning the gap. This CDR3 is CASRDTGEKLFF. CDR3 sequence (DNA): TGTGCCAGCAGAGATACAGGGGAAAAACTGTTTTTT.

Only a few counts were recorded for this clone. The chain combines TRBV4-1 with TRBJ1-5; D not resolved. Trimming shortened V by 3 bases and J by 1 base, and 10 bases separated the two germline ends. Per germline, CDR1 MGHRA and CDR2 YSYEKL. This CDR3 spans 15 amino acids. The CDR3 bases are TGCGCCAGCAGCCATTCCGACGGGAGCAATCAGCCCCAGCATTTT. Encoded protein: CASSHSDGSNQPQHF.